These 17 T cell receptor beta chains share one sample of origin, sequenced in a study of T cells in Graves' hyperthyroidism and ophthalmopathy. Researchers took RNA transcripts and amplified the TCR beta CDR3 regions from them. HTBI primers were employed in a first-round RT-PCR of the TCR CDR3. Each CDR3 protein gets one entry after TCRdb re-called the multiplex PCR reads with MiXCR. The sample has roughly 570,000 distinct CDR3 sequences, around 42% seen once; the top ten hold roughly 19%. Sequenced material: peripheral blood or thyroid tissue (not recorded which). All receptors come from an adult woman with Graves' disease, either hyperthyroidism or ophthalmopathy (not recorded which).

V usage is TRBV28 and J usage is TRBJ1-4; TRBD1 matches 7 bases. With V trimmed by 6 bases and J by 7 bases, 11 bases remained unmatched. The CDR3 runs 15 residues. Per germline, CDR1 MDHEN and CDR2 SYDVKM. The CDR3 DNA follows: TGTGCCAGCAGCAACACAGGGGCGTCTAGTGAAAAACTGTTTTTT. Protein product: CASSNTGASSEKLFF.

Many counts were recorded for this clonotype. V and J are TRBV6-5 and TRBJ2-7; 7 bases map to TRBD2. Germline V gene data show CDR1 as MNHEY and CDR2 as SVGAGI. The CDR3 consists of 15 residues. J lost 4 bases, V lost 6 bases, and 12 bases had no gene match. In DNA form, the CDR3 reads TGTGCCAGCAGCCCCCGTGTCGGACTAGGGTACGAGCAGTACTTC. Translated, it gives CASSPRVGLGYEQYF.

V is TRBV10-3 and J is TRBJ1-4, with a possible D match to TRBD1 (6 bases). This CDR3 has 15 residues. The germline gives CDR1 ENHRY, CDR2 SYGVKD. V dropped 3 bases and J dropped 8 bases, with 16 bases sitting between them. As DNA, the CDR3 is TGTGCCATCAGTGACTTCGGCAGGGGAACGGAAAAACTGTTTTTT. This codes for CAISDFGRGTEKLFF.

The sample holds many counts of this clonotype. V and J are TRBV10-3 and TRBJ1-1, with a weak D call TRBD1 (6 bases). The CDR3 length is 13 residues. Germline CDR1 reads ENHRY; CDR2 reads SYGVKD. V gave up 9 bases and J gave up 0 bases, with 11 bases separating them. The CDR3 nucleotides read TGTGCCATATCAGGGGAGGTGAACACTGAAGCTTTCTTT. Protein sequence: CAISGEVNTEAFF.

As to this clonotype: One end of the junction fails to match germline, which may point to a read error. CDR3 coding DNA: TGCGCCGGCAGTCTCAGGGGGGCCGGGGGGCTGTTTTTT. Translation: CAGSLRGAGGLFF. The chain employs TRBV5-1 and TRBJ2-2, with a possible D match to TRBD1 (7 bases). CDR1 and CDR2 (germline): SGHRS, YFSETQ. CDR3 size: 13 residues.

V usage is TRBV12-3 or TRBV12-4 and J usage is TRBJ1-5; TRBD1 aligns across 7 bases. The CDR3 has 10 residues. The trim removed 4 bases at V and 15 bases at J, leaving 3 bases unmatched. DNA of the CDR3: TGTGCCAGCAGTTACCGGGACAGGCATTTT. Translation gives CASSYRDRHF.

This chain connects TRBV15 to TRBJ1-1; D gene uncertain. V dropped 1 base and J dropped 4 bases, with 10 bases sitting between them. Germline-derived CDR1 and CDR2 are LNHNV and YYDKDF (reference sequence). This CDR3 comprises 14 residues. DNA of the CDR3: TGTGCCACCAGCAGAGCCGGGAGGATCACTGAAGCTTTCTTT. The encoded protein is CATSRAGRITEAFF.

CDR3 sequence (DNA): TGCGCCAGCAGGACCGAGGTAGCTGGGGGGAAACTGTTTTTT. It specifies CASRTEVAGGKLFF. This chain joins TRBV10-2 and TRBJ1-4, with D perhaps matching TRBD1 (5 bases). The CDR3 runs to 14 residues. Germline CDR1 reads WSHSY; CDR2 reads SAAADI. The V end lost 6 bases, the J end lost 11 bases, and 19 bases lay between the germline ends.

V is TRBV7-9 and J is TRBJ1-1; perhaps TRBD1 as D (5 bases). The CDR3 is 15 amino acids. The V end was cut by 5 bases, the J end by 4 bases, with 17 bases between. The germline CDR1 and CDR2 sequences are SEHNR and FQNEAQ (reference sequence). The CDR3 DNA sequence: TGTGCCAGCAGCCGAGGAGGCGTGGGGGTCACTGAAGCTTTCTTT. It is translated as CASSRGGVGVTEAFF.

J is TRBJ2-5 and V is TRBV7-8; possibly TRBD1 for D (6 bases). This CDR3 region has 14 residues. Trimming removed 5 bases from V and 0 bases from J, with 10 bases in between. Per the germline V gene, CDR1 is SGHVS and CDR2 is FQNEAQ. DNA for the CDR3: TGTGCCAGCAGCGCAGGACAGTACCAAGAGACCCAGTACTTC. Translation: CASSAGQYQETQYF.

The V and J genes are TRBV12-3 or TRBV12-4 and TRBJ1-2; TRBD1 is a possible D gene (5 bases). The CDR3 consists of 15 residues. Trimming stripped 5 bases from V and 6 bases from J, with 19 bases between. The CDR3 region is CASSESGGRTHGYTF. CDR3 sequence (DNA): TGTGCCAGCAGTGAGTCGGGGGGACGGACTCATGGCTACACCTTC.

This clonotype was seen repeatedly, ten times or more. The chain uses TRBV14 and TRBJ1-1, with TRBD1 as a possible D gene (5 bases). The CDR3 extends over 16 amino acids. V dropped 2 bases and J dropped 1 base, with 14 bases sitting between them. Germline lookup yields CDR1 SGHDN and CDR2 FVKESK. The CDR3 DNA sequence: TGTGCCAGCAGCCAATTTGACAGAACAAGGAACACTGAAGCTTTCTTT. This gives the protein CASSQFDRTRNTEAFF.

The V gene is TRBV7-3, the J gene TRBJ1-5, with 7 bases aligning to TRBD1. CDR3 length equals 16 residues. J lost 6 bases, V lost 5 bases, and 13 bases had no gene match. Germline V gene lookup returns CDR1 SGHTA and CDR2 FQGTGA. The CDR3 reads CASSPEGARRFQPQHF. CDR3 coding DNA: TGTGCCAGCAGCCCCGAGGGGGCCAGGCGGTTTCAGCCCCAGCATTTT.

The rearrangement joins TRBV28 to TRBJ1-6; TRBD1 matches 9 bases. The V gene's germline CDR1 is MDHEN and CDR2 SYDVKM. Trimming took 0 bases from V and 9 from J; bases not matched to a gene: 9. The CDR3 totals 17 residues. The CDR3 bases are TGTGCCAGCAGTTTATGGACTGGGACAGGGTATGGTTCACCCCTCCACTTT. Translated: CASSLWTGTGYGSPLHF.

This clonotype was counted at least ten times. This chain connects TRBV5-8 to TRBJ1-2; D might be TRBD1 (5 bases). CDR3 length: 16 residues. The V end was cut by 3 bases, the J end by 4 bases, with 19 bases between. Germline CDR1 is SGHTS and CDR2 is YDEGEE. The CDR3 nucleotides read TGTGCCAGCAGCTGGGACCGGGACGTCGGAGGCTATGGCTACACCTTC. Its protein product is CASSWDRDVGGYGYTF.

Concerning this clonotype itself: One base away lies a much larger clone, so this may be a sequencing read error. The V call is TRBV5-1, the J call TRBJ2-1; D not resolved. Germline-derived CDR1 and CDR2 are SGHRS and YFSETQ. Trimming took 2 bases from V and 10 from J, leaving 16 bases between them. This CDR3 comprises 14 residues. The CDR3 protein is CASSLDTGWREQFF. The CDR3 DNA is TGCGCCAGCAGCTTAGATACGGGTTGGCGGGAGCAGTTCTTC.

This clonotype was picked up many times. V is TRBV7-2 and J is TRBJ1-2; D remains unclear. Trimming left V 2 bases short and J 8 bases short, with 12 bases between. The CDR3 extends over 13 amino acids. CDR1 is SGHTA, CDR2 FQGNSA, per germline. The CDR3 spells CASSLRQAGGYTF. Written as DNA, the CDR3 is TGTGCCAGCAGCTTAAGGCAGGCTGGAGGCTACACCTTC.